The 7 T cell receptor beta chains presented below share a single source sample, sequenced in a study of blood T cell repertoires in COVID-19. The repertoire was sequenced with immunoSEQ multiplex PCR; TCRdb's copy has only in-frame clones and lacks some. The sample has approximately 200,000 clones; 70% to 90% are singletons. The sequencing sample was made of peripheral blood. Receptor source: a man aged 55 to 70 with acute or convalescent COVID-19.

This rearrangement joins TRBV2 to TRBJ2-1, with 10 bases matching TRBD2. The CDR3 is made up of 15 amino acids. The germline V gene encodes CDR1 SNHLY and CDR2 FYNNEI. V dropped 2 bases and J dropped 7; count of bases not matched to a gene: 5. The CDR3 nucleotides read TGTGCCAGCAGTGAACTGGTAGCGGGAGGTAATGAGCAGTTCTTC. Translating it yields CASSELVAGGNEQFF. Full variable domain (missing parts from reference TRBV2 and TRBJ2-1): EPEVTQTPSHQVTQMGQEVILRCVPISNHLYFYWYRQILGQKVEFLVSFYNNEISEKSEIFDDQFSVERPDGSNFTLKIRSTKLEDSAMYFCASSELVAGGNEQFFGPGTRLTVL.

The chain links TRBV28 to TRBJ2-6, with D perhaps matching TRBD2 (6 bases). The CDR3 runs to 17 residues. V lost 7 bases and J 0 bases, leaving 16 bases between the germline ends. Germline V lookup: CDR1 MDHEN, CDR2 SYDVKM. CDR3 sequence reads: CASTEGGAPSGANVLTF. The DNA for the CDR3 is TGTGCCAGCACGGAGGGCGGGGCCCCCTCTGGGGCCAACGTCCTGACTTTC.

In this sample, this clone turned up a few times. V and J are TRBV2 and TRBJ2-5; D is possibly TRBD2 (5 bases). The CDR3 is made up of 12 amino acids. From germline, CDR1 is SNHLY and CDR2 FYNNEI. V shed 2 bases and J shed 6 bases, with 7 bases lying between them. The CDR3 coding sequence is TGTGCCAGCAGTGAACGGGAACAGACCCAGTACTTC. It yields the protein CASSEREQTQYF.

The genes are TRBV30 and TRBJ1-6, with a possible D match to TRBD1 (5 bases). Trimming left V 1 base short and J 0 bases short, with 16 bases between. From germline, CDR1 is GTSNPN and CDR2 SVGIG (reference sequence). The CDR3 is 18 residues long. CDR3 sequence: CAWSGGFQGLSYNSPLHF. CDR3 sequence (DNA): TGTGCCTGGAGTGGGGGGTTTCAGGGACTCTCCTATAATTCACCCCTCCACTTT.

CDR3 bases: TGTGCCATCAGTGAGACACCGATACACAATCAGCCCCAGCATTTT. The encoded protein is CAISETPIHNQPQHF. The chain carries TRBV10-3 and TRBJ1-5; D is uncertain. Germline lookup yields CDR1 ENHRY and CDR2 SYGVKD. The CDR3 is 15 amino acids. V lost 2 bases and J 3 bases, leaving 11 bases between the germline ends.

This clone has a handful of counts. The chain employs TRBV14 and TRBJ2-7; tentatively, D is TRBD1 (5 bases). CDR3 length: 11 residues. V lost 7 bases and J lost 9, with 13 bases in between. Per germline, CDR1 SGHDN and CDR2 FVKESK. The CDR3 DNA reads TGTGCCAGCACCTCAGGGATCAGGCAGTACTTC. Translating it yields CASTSGIRQYF.

V usage is TRBV7-8 and J usage is TRBJ2-3, with D possibly being TRBD2 (6 bases). V was shortened by 3 bases and J by 2 bases, with 9 bases between the two germline ends. Germline CDR1 is SGHVS and CDR2 is FQNEAQ. The CDR3 has 14 amino acids. Here the CDR3 DNA reads TGTGCCAGCAGCTTGGAGGGATCCACAGATACGCAGTATTTT. Its translation: CASSLEGSTDTQYF.